These 9 T cell receptor beta chains originate from one sample sequenced in a study of cytomegalovirus exposure and HLA in healthy donors. PCR was performed using 60 Vbeta and 13 Jbeta primers. The protocol was immunoSEQ multiplex PCR, while the TCRdb copy is restricted to in-frame clones and leaves out a portion. The table has over 150,000 clones, roughly 79% seen once. The specimen was PBMCs. The receptors were sampled from a woman aged 45-59 years in good health and CMV-seronegative.

The chain employs TRBV27 and TRBJ2-1; 8 bases agree with TRBD2. V lost 6 bases to trimming and J lost 7 bases; unmatched junction nucleotides: 11. CDR1 and CDR2 from the germline V gene are MNHEY and SMNVEV (reference sequence). CDR3 length equals 15 residues. CDR3 DNA sequence: TGTGCCAGCAGCCAGGGGAGCGGGAGCTATAATGAGCAGTTCTTC. Amino acid sequence: CASSQGSGSYNEQFF.

The genes are TRBV9 and TRBJ2-3, with 8 bases identical to TRBD2. The CDR3 runs to 16 residues. V lost 4 bases to trimming and J lost 3 bases; unmatched junction nucleotides: 10. Germline values: CDR1 SGDLS, CDR2 YYNGEE. The CDR3 sequence: CASSPRGGLRTDTQYF. CDR3 DNA: TGTGCCAGCAGCCCACGGGGGGGGCTAAGGACAGATACGCAGTATTTT.

V is TRBV7-9 and J is TRBJ2-3, with D possibly being TRBD2 (6 bases). The germline V gene encodes CDR1 SEHNR and CDR2 FQNEAQ (reference sequence). Deletions cut 5 bases from V and 1 base from J, with 13 bases between. The CDR3 runs 15 residues. CDR3 nucleotides: TGTGCCAGCAGCCCTCGGCGGGGCCGCACAGATACGCAGTATTTT. It specifies CASSPRRGRTDTQYF.

This clone was seen once. The gene calls are TRBV7-2 and TRBJ2-7, with TRBD1 matching over 11 bases. The germline CDR1 and CDR2 sequences are SGHTA and FQGNSA. CDR3 length: 14 amino acids. The trim removed 3 bases at V and 4 bases at J, leaving 2 bases unmatched. CDR3 loop: CASSLDRGPYEQYF. The CDR3 DNA sequence: TGTGCCAGCAGCTTGGACAGGGGGCCATACGAGCAGTACTTC.

In DNA, the CDR3 is TGTGCCAGCAGCTTGGAGGGCGGGGGGGCCGCAGATACGCAGTATTTT. It yields the protein CASSLEGGGAADTQYF. This rearrangement joins TRBV5-6 to TRBJ2-3; 9 bases map to TRBD2. Germline V lookup: CDR1 SGHDT, CDR2 YYEEEE. Losses at the gene ends were 0 bases for V and 4 bases for J; bases not matched to a gene: 6. This CDR3 has 16 residues. The entire variable domain, with the rest obtained from reference TRBV5-6 and TRBJ2-3, is as follows: DAGVTQSPTHLIKTRGQQVTLRCSPKSGHDTVSWYQQALGQGPQFIFQYYEEEERQRGNFPDRFSGHQFPNYSSELNVNALLLGDSALYLCASSLEGGGAADTQYFGPGTRLTVL.

In the case of this clone: Other DNA sequences in this specimen translate into the identical CDR3. The rearrangement uses TRBV7-3 and TRBJ2-7, with D tentatively TRBD1 (6 bases). The CDR3 length is 14 residues. Germline CDR1 and CDR2: SGHTA and FQGTGA. Trimming removed 5 bases from V and 1 base from J, with 12 bases in between. DNA of the CDR3: TGTGCCAGCAGCCCGGACAGAAGTTCCTACGAGCAGTACTTC. Translated, it gives CASSPDRSSYEQYF. Drawing the rest from reference TRBV7-3 and TRBJ2-7, the complete variable domain is GAGVSQTPSNKVTEKGKYVELRCDPISGHTALYWYRQSLGQGPEFLIYFQGTGAADDSGLPNDRFFAVRPEGSVSTLKIQRTERGDSAVYLCASSPDRSSYEQYFGPGTRLTVT.

The chain carries TRBV20-1 and TRBJ1-1; D is unclear. The CDR3 spans 11 residues. V was clipped by 7 bases and J by 1 base, with 7 bases between them. Looked up from germline, CDR1 is DFQATT and CDR2 is SNEGSKA (reference sequence). The CDR3 DNA is TGCAGTGTTGCGGGGAACACTGAAGCTTTCTTT. Protein product: CSVAGNTEAFF.

The chain combines TRBV6-6 with TRBJ1-1; D might be TRBD1 (5 bases). CDR1 is MNHNY and CDR2 is SVGAGI in the germline V gene (reference sequence). V shed 2 bases and J shed 8 bases, with 12 bases lying between them. CDR3 length equals 13 residues. The CDR3 DNA is TGTGCCAGCAGTTACGCCGGGGGACCGGAAGCTTTCTTT. It translates to CASSYAGGPEAFF.

The rearrangement links TRBV6-5 to TRBJ1-2; 7 bases map to TRBD1. CDR3 length equals 12 residues. Germline CDR1 is MNHEY and CDR2 is SVGAGI. With V trimmed by 6 bases and J by 5 bases, 3 bases remained unmatched. CDR3 region: CASRVTGYGYTF. The CDR3, as DNA: TGTGCCAGCAGGGTGACAGGGTATGGCTACACCTTC.